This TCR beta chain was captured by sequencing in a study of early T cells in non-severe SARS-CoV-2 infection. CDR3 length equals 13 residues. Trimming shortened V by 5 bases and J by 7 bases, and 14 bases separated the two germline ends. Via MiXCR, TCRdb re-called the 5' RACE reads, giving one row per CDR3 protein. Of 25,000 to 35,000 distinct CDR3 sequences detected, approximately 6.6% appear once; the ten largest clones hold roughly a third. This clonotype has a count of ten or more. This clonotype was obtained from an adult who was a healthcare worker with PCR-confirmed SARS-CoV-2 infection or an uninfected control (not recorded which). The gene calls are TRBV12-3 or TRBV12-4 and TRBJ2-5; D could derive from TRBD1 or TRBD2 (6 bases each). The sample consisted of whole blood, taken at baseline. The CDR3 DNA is TGTGCCAGCAGTCTAGGGGGAGGTCTGACCCAGTACTTC. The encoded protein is CASSLGGGLTQYF.